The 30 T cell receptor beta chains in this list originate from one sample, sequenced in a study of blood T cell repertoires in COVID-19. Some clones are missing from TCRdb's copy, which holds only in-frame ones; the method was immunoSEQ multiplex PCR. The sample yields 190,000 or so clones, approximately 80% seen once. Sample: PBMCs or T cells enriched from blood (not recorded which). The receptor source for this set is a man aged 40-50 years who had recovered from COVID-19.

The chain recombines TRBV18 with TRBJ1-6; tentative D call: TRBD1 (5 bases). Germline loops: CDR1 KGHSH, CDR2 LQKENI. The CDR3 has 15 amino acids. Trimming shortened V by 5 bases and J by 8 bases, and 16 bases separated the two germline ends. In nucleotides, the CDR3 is TGTGCCAGCTCAGAAGTGCCCAGGGTCGATTCACCCCTCCACTTT. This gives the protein CASSEVPRVDSPLHF.

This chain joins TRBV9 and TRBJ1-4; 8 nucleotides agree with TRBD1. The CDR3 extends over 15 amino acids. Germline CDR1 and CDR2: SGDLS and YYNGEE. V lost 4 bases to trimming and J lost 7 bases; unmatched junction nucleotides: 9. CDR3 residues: CASSTSGGSGEKLFF. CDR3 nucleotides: TGTGCCAGCAGCACCTCAGGGGGCTCGGGTGAAAAACTGTTTTTT.

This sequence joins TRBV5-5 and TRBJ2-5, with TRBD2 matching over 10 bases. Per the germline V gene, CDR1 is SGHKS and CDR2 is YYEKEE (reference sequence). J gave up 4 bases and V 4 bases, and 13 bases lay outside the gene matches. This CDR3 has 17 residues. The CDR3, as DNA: TGTGCCAGCAGCCTCGATTCAGCGGGGGGGCGGAGAGAGACCCAGTACTTC. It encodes CASSLDSAGGRRETQYF.

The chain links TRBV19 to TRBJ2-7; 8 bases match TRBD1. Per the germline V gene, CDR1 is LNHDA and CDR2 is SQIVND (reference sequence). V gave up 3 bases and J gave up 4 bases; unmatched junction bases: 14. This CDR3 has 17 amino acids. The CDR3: CASSIRLPGTGGYEQYF. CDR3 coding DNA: TGTGCCAGTAGTATTCGCCTGCCCGGGACAGGTGGTTACGAGCAGTACTTC.

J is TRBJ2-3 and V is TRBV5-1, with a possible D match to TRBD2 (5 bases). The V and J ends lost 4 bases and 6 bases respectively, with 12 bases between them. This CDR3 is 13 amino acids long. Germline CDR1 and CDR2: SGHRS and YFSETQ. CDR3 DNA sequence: TGCGCCAGCAGCCCGCGAGGGATGGATACGCAGTATTTT. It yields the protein CASSPRGMDTQYF.

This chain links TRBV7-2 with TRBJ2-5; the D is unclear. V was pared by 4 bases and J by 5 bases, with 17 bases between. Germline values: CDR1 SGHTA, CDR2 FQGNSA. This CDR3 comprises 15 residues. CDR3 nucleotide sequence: TGTGCCAGCAGCTCCGTGCCCCGCGGTCCCGAGACCCAGTACTTC. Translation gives CASSSVPRGPETQYF.

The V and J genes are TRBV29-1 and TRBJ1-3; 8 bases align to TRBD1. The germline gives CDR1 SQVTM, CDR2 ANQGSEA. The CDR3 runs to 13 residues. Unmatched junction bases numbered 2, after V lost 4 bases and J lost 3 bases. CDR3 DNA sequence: TGCAGCGTTGGGACAGGGTTTGGAAACACCATATATTTT. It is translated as CSVGTGFGNTIYF.

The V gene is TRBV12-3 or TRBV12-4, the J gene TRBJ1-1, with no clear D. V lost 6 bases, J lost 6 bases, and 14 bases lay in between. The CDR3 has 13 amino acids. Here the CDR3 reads CASSINLIAEAFF. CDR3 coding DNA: TGTGCCAGCAGCATAAATCTAATTGCTGAAGCTTTCTTT.

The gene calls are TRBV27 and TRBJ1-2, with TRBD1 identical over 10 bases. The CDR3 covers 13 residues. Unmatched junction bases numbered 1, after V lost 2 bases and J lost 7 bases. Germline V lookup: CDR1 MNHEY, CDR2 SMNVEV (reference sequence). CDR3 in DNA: TGTGCCAGCAGTTTAGGGACAGGGGCTGGCTACACCTTC. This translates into CASSLGTGAGYTF.

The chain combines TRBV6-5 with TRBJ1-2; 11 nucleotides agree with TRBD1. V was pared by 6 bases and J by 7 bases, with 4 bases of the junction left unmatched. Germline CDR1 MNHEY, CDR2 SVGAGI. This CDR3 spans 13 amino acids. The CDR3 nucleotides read TGTGCCAGCAGACTGGGACAGGGGGGTGGCTACACCTTC. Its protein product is CASRLGQGGGYTF.

The CDR3 DNA reads as TGTGCCAGCGGGAGATGGGAGGATACGCAGTATTTT. Residues: CASGRWEDTQYF. The chain has TRBV5-4 and TRBJ2-3, with D tentatively TRBD2 (5 bases). From germline, CDR1 is SGHNT and CDR2 YYREEE (reference sequence). V lost 7 bases and J 6 bases, leaving 12 bases between the germline ends. CDR3 length: 12 residues.

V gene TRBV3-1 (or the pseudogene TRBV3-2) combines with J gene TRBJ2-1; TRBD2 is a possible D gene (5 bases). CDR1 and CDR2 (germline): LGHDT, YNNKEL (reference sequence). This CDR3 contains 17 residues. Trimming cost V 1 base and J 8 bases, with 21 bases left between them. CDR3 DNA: TGTGCCAGCAGCCAAGGCGCGTCTGGCGGGCGTGGGGATGAGCAGTTCTTC. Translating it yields CASSQGASGGRGDEQFF.

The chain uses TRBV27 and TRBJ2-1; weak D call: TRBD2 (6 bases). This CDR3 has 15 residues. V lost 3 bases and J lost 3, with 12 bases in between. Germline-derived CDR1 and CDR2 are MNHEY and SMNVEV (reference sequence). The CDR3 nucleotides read TGTGCCAGCAGTTTGACTAGAAGCCGCTACAATGAGCAGTTCTTC. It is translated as CASSLTRSRYNEQFF.

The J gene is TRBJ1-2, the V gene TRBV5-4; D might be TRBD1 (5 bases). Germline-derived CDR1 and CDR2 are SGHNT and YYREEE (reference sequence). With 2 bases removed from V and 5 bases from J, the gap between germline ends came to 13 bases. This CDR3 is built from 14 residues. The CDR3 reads CASSLGQSRYGYTF. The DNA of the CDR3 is TGTGCCAGCAGCTTAGGACAAAGCAGATATGGCTACACCTTC.

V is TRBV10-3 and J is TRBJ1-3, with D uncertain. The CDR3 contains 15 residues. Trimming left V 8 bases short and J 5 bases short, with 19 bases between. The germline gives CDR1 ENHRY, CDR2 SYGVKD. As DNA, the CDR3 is TGTGCCATCGGAGAAGGCACACTGGGTAGAAACACCATATATTTT. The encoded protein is CAIGEGTLGRNTIYF.

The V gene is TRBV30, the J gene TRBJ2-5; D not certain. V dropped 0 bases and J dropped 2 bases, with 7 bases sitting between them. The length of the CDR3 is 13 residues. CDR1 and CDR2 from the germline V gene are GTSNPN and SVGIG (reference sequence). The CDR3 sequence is CAWSVGQQETQYF. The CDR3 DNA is TGTGCCTGGAGTGTTGGTCAGCAAGAGACCCAGTACTTC.

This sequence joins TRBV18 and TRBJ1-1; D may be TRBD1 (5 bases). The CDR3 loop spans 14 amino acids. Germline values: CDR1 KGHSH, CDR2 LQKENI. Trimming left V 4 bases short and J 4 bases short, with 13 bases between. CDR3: CASSRTSRGTEAFF. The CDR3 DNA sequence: TGTGCCAGCTCACGTACATCAAGGGGCACTGAAGCTTTCTTT.

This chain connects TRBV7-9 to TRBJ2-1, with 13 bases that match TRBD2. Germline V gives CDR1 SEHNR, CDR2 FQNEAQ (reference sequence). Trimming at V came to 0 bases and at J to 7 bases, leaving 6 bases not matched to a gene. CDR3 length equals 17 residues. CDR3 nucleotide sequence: TGTGCCAGCAGCTTAGCCGAACTAGCGGGGGGGCTAAATGAGCAGTTCTTC. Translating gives CASSLAELAGGLNEQFF.

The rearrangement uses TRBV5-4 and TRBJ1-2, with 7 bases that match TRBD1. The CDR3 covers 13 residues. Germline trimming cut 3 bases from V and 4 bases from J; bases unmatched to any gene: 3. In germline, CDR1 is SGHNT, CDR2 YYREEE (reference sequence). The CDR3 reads CASSSGQAYGYTF. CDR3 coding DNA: TGTGCCAGCAGCTCAGGACAGGCCTATGGCTACACCTTC.

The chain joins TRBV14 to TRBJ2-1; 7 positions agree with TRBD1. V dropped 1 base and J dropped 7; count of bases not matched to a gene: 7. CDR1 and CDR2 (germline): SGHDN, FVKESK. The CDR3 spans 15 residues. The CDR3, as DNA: TGTGCCAGCAGCCAAGTGGGACAGACAAAGAATGAGCAGTTCTTC. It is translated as CASSQVGQTKNEQFF.

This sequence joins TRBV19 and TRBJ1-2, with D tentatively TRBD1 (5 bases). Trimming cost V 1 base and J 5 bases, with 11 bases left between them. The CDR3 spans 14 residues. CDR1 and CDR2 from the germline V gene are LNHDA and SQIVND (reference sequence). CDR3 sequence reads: CASSIVRQGYGYTF. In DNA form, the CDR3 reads TGTGCCAGTAGTATAGTTCGGCAGGGTTATGGCTACACCTTC.

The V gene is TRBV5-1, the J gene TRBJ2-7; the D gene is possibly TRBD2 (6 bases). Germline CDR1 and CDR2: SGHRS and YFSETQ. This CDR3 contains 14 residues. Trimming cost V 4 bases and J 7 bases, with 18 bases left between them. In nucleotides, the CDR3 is TGCGCCAGCAGCCCTCGGGGGACCCCAGGGGAGCAGTACTTC. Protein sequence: CASSPRGTPGEQYF.

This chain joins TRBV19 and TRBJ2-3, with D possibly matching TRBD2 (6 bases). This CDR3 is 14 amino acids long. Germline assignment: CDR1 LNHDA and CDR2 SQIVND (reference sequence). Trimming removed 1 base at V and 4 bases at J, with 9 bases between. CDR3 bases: TGTGCCAGTAGTATAGGACTAGAAGCAGATACGCAGTATTTT. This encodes CASSIGLEADTQYF.

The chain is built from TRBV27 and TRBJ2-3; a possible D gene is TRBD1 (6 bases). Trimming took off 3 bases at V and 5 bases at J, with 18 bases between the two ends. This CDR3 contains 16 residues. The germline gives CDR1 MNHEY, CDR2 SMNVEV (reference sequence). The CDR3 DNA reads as TGTGCCAGCAGTTTCGCCGCTTTCTTGACAGGAGATACGCAGTATTTT. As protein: CASSFAAFLTGDTQYF.

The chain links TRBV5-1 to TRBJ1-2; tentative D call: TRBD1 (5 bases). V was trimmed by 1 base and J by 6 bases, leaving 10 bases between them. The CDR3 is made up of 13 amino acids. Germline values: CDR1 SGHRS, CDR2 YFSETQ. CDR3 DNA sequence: TGCGCCAGCAGCTTGAATAGCAGGGATGGCTACACCTTC. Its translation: CASSLNSRDGYTF.

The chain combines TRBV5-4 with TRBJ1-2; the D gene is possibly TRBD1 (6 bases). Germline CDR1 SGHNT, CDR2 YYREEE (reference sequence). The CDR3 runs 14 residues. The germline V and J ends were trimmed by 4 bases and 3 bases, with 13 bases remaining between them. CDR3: CASSPRGGHYGYTF. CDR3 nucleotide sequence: TGTGCCAGCAGCCCCCGGGGGGGCCACTATGGCTACACCTTC.

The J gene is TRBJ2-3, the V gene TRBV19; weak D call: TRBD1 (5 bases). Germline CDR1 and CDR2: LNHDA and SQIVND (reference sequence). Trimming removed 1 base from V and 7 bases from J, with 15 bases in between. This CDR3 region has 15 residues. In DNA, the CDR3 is TGTGCCAGTAGTATAGTCGGAACAGGATCTAATACGCAGTATTTT. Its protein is CASSIVGTGSNTQYF.

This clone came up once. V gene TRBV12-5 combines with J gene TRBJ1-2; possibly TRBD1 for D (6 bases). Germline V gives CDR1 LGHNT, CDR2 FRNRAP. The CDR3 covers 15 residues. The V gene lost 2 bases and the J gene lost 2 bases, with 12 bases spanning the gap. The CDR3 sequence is CASGLSRGQNYGYTF. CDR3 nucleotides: TGTGCTAGTGGTTTGTCCAGGGGCCAAAACTATGGCTACACCTTC. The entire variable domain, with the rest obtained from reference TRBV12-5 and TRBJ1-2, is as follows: DARVTQTPRHKVTEMGQEVTMRCQPILGHNTVFWYRQTMMQGLELLAYFRNRAPLDDSGMPKDRFSAEMPDATLATLKIQPSEPRDSAVYFCASGLSRGQNYGYTFGSGTRLTVV.

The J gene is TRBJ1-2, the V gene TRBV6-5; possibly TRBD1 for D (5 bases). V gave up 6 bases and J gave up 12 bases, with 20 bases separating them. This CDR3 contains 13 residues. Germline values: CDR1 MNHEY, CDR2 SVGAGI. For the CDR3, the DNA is TGTGCCAGCAGGGGTCTCAGGGCCCCATGGGACACCTTC. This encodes CASRGLRAPWDTF.

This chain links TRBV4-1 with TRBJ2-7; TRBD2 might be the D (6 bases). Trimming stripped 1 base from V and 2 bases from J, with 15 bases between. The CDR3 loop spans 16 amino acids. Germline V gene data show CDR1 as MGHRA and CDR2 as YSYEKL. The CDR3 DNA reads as TGCGCCAGCAGCCAAGTGGGCGGAGGGTTAGCCTACGAGCAGTACTTC. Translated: CASSQVGGGLAYEQYF.